The 2 T cell receptor beta chains in this list originate from one sample, sequenced in a study of cytomegalovirus exposure and HLA in healthy donors. Researchers ran the PCR with 60 Vbeta and 13 Jbeta primers. The repertoire was sequenced with immunoSEQ multiplex PCR; TCRdb's copy has only in-frame clones and lacks some. Of about 200,000 clones in the sample, around 81% are singletons; the top ten hold 1.5% to 2%. The sequenced material came from PBMCs. These TCRs come from a man under 40 in good health and CMV-seronegative.

The V gene is TRBV6-5, the J gene TRBJ2-2; D unclear. CDR3 length equals 14 residues. Trimming took off 8 bases at V and 2 bases at J, with 12 bases between the two ends. Germline CDR1 is MNHEY and CDR2 is SVGAGI. The CDR3 here is CASRFQTNTGELFF. CDR3 sequence (DNA): TGTGCCAGCCGGTTTCAGACAAACACCGGGGAGCTGTTTTTT.

The chain uses TRBV6-1 and TRBJ1-5; D gene unclear. Germline V lookup: CDR1 MNHNS, CDR2 SASEGT. This CDR3 region has 15 residues. Trimming left V 7 bases short and J 8 bases short, with 21 bases between. The CDR3: CASTKFRERVEPQHF. The CDR3 nucleotides read TGTGCCAGCACTAAATTTCGAGAGAGGGTTGAGCCCCAGCATTTT.